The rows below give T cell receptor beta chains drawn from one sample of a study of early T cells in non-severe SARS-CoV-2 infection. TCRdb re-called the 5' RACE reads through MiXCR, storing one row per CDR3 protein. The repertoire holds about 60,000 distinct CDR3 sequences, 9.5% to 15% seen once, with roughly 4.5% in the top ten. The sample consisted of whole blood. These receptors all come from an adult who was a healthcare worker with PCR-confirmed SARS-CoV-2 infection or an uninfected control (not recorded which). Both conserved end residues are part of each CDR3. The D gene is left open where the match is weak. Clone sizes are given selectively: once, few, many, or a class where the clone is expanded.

CDR3nt: TGTGCCAGCAGCTTAGCCTGGGCTGCGAACACCGGGGAGCTGTTTTTT
CDR3aa: CASSLAWAANTGELFF
abundance: .
v_gene: TRBV11-2
d_gene: .
j_gene: TRBJ2-2

CDR3nt: TGTGCCAGCAGTTCTCCCGAGACCCGTCCCCCGATTGGCACCGGGGAGCTGTTTTTT
CDR3aa: CASSSPETRPPIGTGELFF
abundance: .
v_gene: TRBV5-4
d_gene: .
j_gene: TRBJ2-2

CDR3nt: TGTGCCACCAGCAGAGTTCTGGGGTATGAGCAGTTCTTC
CDR3aa: CATSRVLGYEQFF
abundance: .
v_gene: TRBV15
d_gene: .
j_gene: TRBJ2-1

CDR3nt: TGTGCCAGCAGCTGGGGGGCCAGCGGGGATAACAATGAGCAGTTCTTC
CDR3aa: CASSWGASGDNNEQFF
abundance: .
v_gene: TRBV5-4
d_gene: .
j_gene: TRBJ2-1

CDR3nt: TGCGCCAGCAGCCAAGAACTCGACAGGAGGGAGACCCAGTACTTC
CDR3aa: CASSQELDRRETQYF
abundance: few
v_gene: TRBV4-3
d_gene: .
j_gene: TRBJ2-5

CDR3nt: TGCGCCAGCAGGTCTAGCGGAACTTACTCCTACGAGCAGTACTTC
CDR3aa: CASRSSGTYSYEQYF
abundance: .
v_gene: TRBV10-2
d_gene: TRBD2
j_gene: TRBJ2-7

CDR3nt: TGTGCCAGTTACTCCGGGACGGGGGGCTACGAGCAGTACTTC
CDR3aa: CASYSGTGGYEQYF
abundance: .
v_gene: TRBV28
d_gene: TRBD2
j_gene: TRBJ2-7

CDR3nt: TGTGCCAGCAGTTACCGGACACTCCAGCATTTT
CDR3aa: CASSYRTLQHF
abundance: .
v_gene: TRBV6-6
d_gene: .
j_gene: TRBJ1-5

CDR3nt: TGTGCCAGCAGCTTGGCGCGAGAGACCCAGTACTTC
CDR3aa: CASSLARETQYF
abundance: few
v_gene: TRBV7-2
d_gene: .
j_gene: TRBJ2-5

CDR3nt: TGCGCCAGCAGCCAAGGTCTGGTCGCCGGTGATCCTGAAGCTTTCTTT
CDR3aa: CASSQGLVAGDPEAFF
abundance: .
v_gene: TRBV4-1
d_gene: .
j_gene: TRBJ1-1

CDR3nt: TGCGCCAGCAGCTCTTCCAACCAAGAGACCCAGTACTTC
CDR3aa: CASSSSNQETQYF
abundance: many
v_gene: TRBV5-1
d_gene: .
j_gene: TRBJ2-5

CDR3nt: TGTGCCAGCAGCGCCTCGGGGGGGGGATCCTACAATGAGCAGTTCTTC
CDR3aa: CASSASGGGSYNEQFF
abundance: many
v_gene: TRBV5-4
d_gene: TRBD2
j_gene: TRBJ2-1

CDR3nt: TGTGCCAGCAGTACGGACGGGAATGCTGAAGCTTTCTTT
CDR3aa: CASSTDGNAEAFF
abundance: .
v_gene: TRBV6-2/TRBV6-3
d_gene: .
j_gene: TRBJ1-1

CDR3nt: TGTGCCAGCAGTGGATGGCCGCTATCTGGGGCCAACGTCCTGACTTTC
CDR3aa: CASSGWPLSGANVLTF
abundance: many
v_gene: TRBV6-1
d_gene: .
j_gene: TRBJ2-6

CDR3nt: TGTGCCAGCCTCAGGAGAGACTCCTACAATGAGCAGTTCTTC
CDR3aa: CASLRRDSYNEQFF
abundance: many
v_gene: TRBV28
d_gene: .
j_gene: TRBJ2-1

CDR3nt: TGTGCCAGCAGTTTAGGGTCGAATACGCAGTATTTT
CDR3aa: CASSLGSNTQYF
abundance: .
v_gene: TRBV12-3/TRBV12-4
d_gene: .
j_gene: TRBJ2-3

CDR3nt: TGTGCCAGCAGCTTAGGGGCGGGGGATCAGGGCTACACCTTC
CDR3aa: CASSLGAGDQGYTF
abundance: few
v_gene: TRBV7-2
d_gene: .
j_gene: TRBJ1-2

CDR3nt: TGTGCCAGCAGCCACGGGACGCAGTATTTT
CDR3aa: CASSHGTQYF
abundance: many
v_gene: TRBV3-1
d_gene: .
j_gene: TRBJ2-3

CDR3nt: TGTGCCAGCAGTCCATATAGCGGGGGTCTGAACACCGGGGAGCTGTTTTTT
CDR3aa: CASSPYSGGLNTGELFF
abundance: many
v_gene: TRBV6-4
d_gene: TRBD2
j_gene: TRBJ2-2

CDR3nt: TGCGCCAGCAGCTTGATAACTAGCGGAGAAAACATTCAGTACTTC
CDR3aa: CASSLITSGENIQYF
abundance: .
v_gene: TRBV5-1
d_gene: TRBD2
j_gene: TRBJ2-4

CDR3nt: TGTGCCAGCAGCTTAGCCGGACAGGGCCACGAGACCCAGTACTTC
CDR3aa: CASSLAGQGHETQYF
abundance: once
v_gene: TRBV7-9
d_gene: TRBD1
j_gene: TRBJ2-5

CDR3nt: TGTGCCAGCAGCTCGTGGACAGGGGCGGACTATGGCTGCACCTTC
CDR3aa: CASSSWTGADYGCTF
abundance: .
v_gene: TRBV7-9
d_gene: TRBD1
j_gene: TRBJ1-2

CDR3nt: TGTGCCAGCAGCTCCGACAGGGGAAACAATCAGCCCCAGCATTTT
CDR3aa: CASSSDRGNNQPQHF
abundance: few
v_gene: TRBV7-9
d_gene: TRBD1
j_gene: TRBJ1-5

CDR3nt: TGCAGCGTTGAAGAGTCGGAGGGCTCCGAGCAGTACTTC
CDR3aa: CSVEESEGSEQYF
abundance: .
v_gene: TRBV29-1
d_gene: .
j_gene: TRBJ2-7

CDR3nt: TGCGCCAGCAGGAAGGGGGCGAGTCCCTACGAGCAGTACTTC
CDR3aa: CASRKGASPYEQYF
abundance: many
v_gene: TRBV5-1
d_gene: TRBD1
j_gene: TRBJ2-7

CDR3nt: TGTGCCAGCAGCCAAAATTTCGGCGGTTACACAGATACGCAGTATTTT
CDR3aa: CASSQNFGGYTDTQYF
abundance: .
v_gene: TRBV7-2
d_gene: .
j_gene: TRBJ2-3

CDR3nt: TGTGCCAGCTCGGGTATGGGAAATTCACCCCTCCACTTT
CDR3aa: CASSGMGNSPLHF
abundance: many
v_gene: TRBV18
d_gene: .
j_gene: TRBJ1-6

CDR3nt: TGTGCCAGCAGTCCTTGGACAGGGCTTTACGAGCAGTACTTC
CDR3aa: CASSPWTGLYEQYF
abundance: few
v_gene: TRBV28
d_gene: TRBD1
j_gene: TRBJ2-7

CDR3nt: TGTGCCAGCAGCAACCCCAGGCTGACCGGGGAGCTGTTTTTT
CDR3aa: CASSNPRLTGELFF
abundance: .
v_gene: TRBV11-2
d_gene: .
j_gene: TRBJ2-2

CDR3nt: TGTGCCAGCAGCCCCCGTAGAGCGGGGTTTGAGCAGTACTTC
CDR3aa: CASSPRRAGFEQYF
abundance: many
v_gene: TRBV6-6
d_gene: TRBD2
j_gene: TRBJ2-7

CDR3nt: TGTGCCAGCAGCCAAGGTCCGGGGAGGCAAGAGACCCAGTACTTC
CDR3aa: CASSQGPGRQETQYF
abundance: .
v_gene: TRBV14
d_gene: .
j_gene: TRBJ2-5

CDR3nt: TGTGCCAGCAGTTATGTATCGAGGATCTATGGCTACACCTTC
CDR3aa: CASSYVSRIYGYTF
abundance: .
v_gene: TRBV6-2/TRBV6-3
d_gene: .
j_gene: TRBJ1-2

CDR3nt: TGTGCCAGCACCTCCATCGGCGGGACTAGCGGGACCCAACGGGATGAGCAGTTCTTC
CDR3aa: CASTSIGGTSGTQRDEQFF
abundance: .
v_gene: TRBV7-6
d_gene: TRBD2
j_gene: TRBJ2-1

CDR3nt: TGCAGCGTTGTCCGGGACACTTACAATGAGCAGTTCTTC
CDR3aa: CSVVRDTYNEQFF
abundance: few
v_gene: TRBV29-1
d_gene: .
j_gene: TRBJ2-1

CDR3nt: TGTGCCAGCAGCGCGACTAGCGGGAATGACTACAATGAGCAGTTCTTC
CDR3aa: CASSATSGNDYNEQFF
abundance: .
v_gene: TRBV9
d_gene: TRBD2
j_gene: TRBJ2-1

CDR3nt: TGCGCCAGCAGCCGCCGAAGTCTTGATATATTTGGGGGGGCGAACACTGAAGCTTTCTTT
CDR3aa: CASSRRSLDIFGGANTEAFF
abundance: few
v_gene: TRBV5-1
d_gene: .
j_gene: TRBJ1-1

CDR3nt: TGTGCCAGCAGCTTACGAGGTACCCCCTCGGGGTACGAGCAGTACTTC
CDR3aa: CASSLRGTPSGYEQYF
abundance: .
v_gene: TRBV7-2
d_gene: .
j_gene: TRBJ2-7

CDR3nt: TGCGCCAGCAGCCGAGGACAGGGCGGGGAGCTGTTTTTT
CDR3aa: CASSRGQGGELFF
abundance: .
v_gene: TRBV4-3
d_gene: TRBD1
j_gene: TRBJ2-2

CDR3nt: TGTGCCAGCAGTTCCCCGGACATTACAGATACGCAGTATTTT
CDR3aa: CASSSPDITDTQYF
abundance: many
v_gene: TRBV28
d_gene: .
j_gene: TRBJ2-3

CDR3nt: TGCGCCAGCAGCACATTACTCGTGTCCACCTACAATGAGCAGTTCTTC
CDR3aa: CASSTLLVSTYNEQFF
abundance: .
v_gene: TRBV5-1
d_gene: .
j_gene: TRBJ2-1

CDR3nt: TGTGCCAGCAGCCTGTGGGTATCTTCAGCGGGAGAAGGTTCCTACAATGAGCAGTTCTTC
CDR3aa: CASSLWVSSAGEGSYNEQFF
abundance: .
v_gene: TRBV12-3/TRBV12-4
d_gene: TRBD2
j_gene: TRBJ2-1

CDR3nt: TGCAGCGTTGAGGAGGGAGGGAGGGATGGCTACACCTTC
CDR3aa: CSVEEGGRDGYTF
abundance: many
v_gene: TRBV29-1
d_gene: .
j_gene: TRBJ1-2

CDR3nt: TGTGCCACCAGTGGATACAATGAGCAGTTCTTC
CDR3aa: CATSGYNEQFF
abundance: few
v_gene: TRBV24-1
d_gene: .
j_gene: TRBJ2-1

CDR3nt: TGCAGTGCTACTACAACCAATCAGCCCCAGCATTTT
CDR3aa: CSATTTNQPQHF
abundance: many
v_gene: TRBV20-1
d_gene: .
j_gene: TRBJ1-5

CDR3nt: TGTGCCACCAGTGAATCAGGGGTGATTACGCAGTATTTT
CDR3aa: CATSESGVITQYF
abundance: many
v_gene: TRBV24-1
d_gene: .
j_gene: TRBJ2-3

CDR3nt: TGTGCCAGCAGCCGGGGACAGGGTGGACTCAATGAGCAGTTCTTC
CDR3aa: CASSRGQGGLNEQFF
abundance: many
v_gene: TRBV7-8
d_gene: TRBD1
j_gene: TRBJ2-1

CDR3nt: TGCAGCGTTGATAACTTCCCCCAGGGGTCAATAAGGGAGACCCAGTACTTC
CDR3aa: CSVDNFPQGSIRETQYF
abundance: .
v_gene: TRBV29-1
d_gene: .
j_gene: TRBJ2-5

CDR3nt: TGCAGTGCTAGTTCCGGGAGCTCCTACAATGAGCAGTTCTTC
CDR3aa: CSASSGSSYNEQFF
abundance: .
v_gene: TRBV20-1
d_gene: .
j_gene: TRBJ2-1

CDR3nt: TGTGCCAGCAGCTTAACCTTCAAAGACGAGCAGTTCTTC
CDR3aa: CASSLTFKDEQFF
abundance: few
v_gene: TRBV7-6
d_gene: .
j_gene: TRBJ2-1

CDR3nt: TGTGCCAGCAGTTTAGTAGGTCAGCCCCAGCATTTT
CDR3aa: CASSLVGQPQHF
abundance: many
v_gene: TRBV12-3/TRBV12-4
d_gene: .
j_gene: TRBJ1-5

CDR3nt: TGCAGCGTTGAACCTCTGGCGGGTGGGACATACACTGAAGCTTTCTTT
CDR3aa: CSVEPLAGGTYTEAFF
abundance: .
v_gene: TRBV29-1
d_gene: .
j_gene: TRBJ1-1

CDR3nt: TGTGCCAGCAGCTTGGTACAGAGGAACACTGAAGCTTTCTTT
CDR3aa: CASSLVQRNTEAFF
abundance: many
v_gene: TRBV5-6
d_gene: .
j_gene: TRBJ1-1

CDR3nt: TGCAGTGCTAGAGGGGCGGGAGGGCCCTTAGAGACCCAGTACTTC
CDR3aa: CSARGAGGPLETQYF
abundance: few
v_gene: TRBV20-1
d_gene: TRBD2
j_gene: TRBJ2-5

CDR3nt: TGTGCCAGCAGCTTAGCGGGGCCCCAGCATTTT
CDR3aa: CASSLAGPQHF
abundance: .
v_gene: TRBV6-2/TRBV6-3
d_gene: .
j_gene: TRBJ1-5